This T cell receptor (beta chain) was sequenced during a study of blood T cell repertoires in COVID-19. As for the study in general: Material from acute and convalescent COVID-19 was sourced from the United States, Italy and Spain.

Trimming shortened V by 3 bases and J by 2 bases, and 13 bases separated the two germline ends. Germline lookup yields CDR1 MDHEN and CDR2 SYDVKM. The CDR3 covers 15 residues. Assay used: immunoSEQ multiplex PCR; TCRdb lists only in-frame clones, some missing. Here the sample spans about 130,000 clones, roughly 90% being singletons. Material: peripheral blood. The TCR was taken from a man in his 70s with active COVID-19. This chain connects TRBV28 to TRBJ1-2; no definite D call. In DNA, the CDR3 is TGTGCCAGCAGTTTGGTGACACCTAAGAACTATGGCTACACCTTC. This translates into CASSLVTPKNYGYTF.